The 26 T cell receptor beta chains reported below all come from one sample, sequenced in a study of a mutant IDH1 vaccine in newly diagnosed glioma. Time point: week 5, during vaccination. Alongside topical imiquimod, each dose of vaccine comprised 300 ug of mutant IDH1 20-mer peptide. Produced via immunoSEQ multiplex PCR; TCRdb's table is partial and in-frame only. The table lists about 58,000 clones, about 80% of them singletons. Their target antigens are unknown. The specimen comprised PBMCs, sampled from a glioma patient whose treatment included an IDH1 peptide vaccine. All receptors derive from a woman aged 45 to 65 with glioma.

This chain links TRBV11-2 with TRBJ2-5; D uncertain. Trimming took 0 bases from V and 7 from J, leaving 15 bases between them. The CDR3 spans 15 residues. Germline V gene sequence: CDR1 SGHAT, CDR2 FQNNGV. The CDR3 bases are TGTGCCAGCAGCTTAGATCGGGCCGGCCGAGGGACCCAGTACTTC. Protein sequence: CASSLDRAGRGTQYF.

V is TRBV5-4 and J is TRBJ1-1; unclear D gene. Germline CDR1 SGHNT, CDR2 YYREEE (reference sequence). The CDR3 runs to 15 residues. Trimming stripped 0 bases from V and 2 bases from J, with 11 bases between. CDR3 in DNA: TGTGCCAGCAGCTTGGATGATCCGAGAAACACTGAAGCTTTCTTT. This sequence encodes CASSLDDPRNTEAFF.

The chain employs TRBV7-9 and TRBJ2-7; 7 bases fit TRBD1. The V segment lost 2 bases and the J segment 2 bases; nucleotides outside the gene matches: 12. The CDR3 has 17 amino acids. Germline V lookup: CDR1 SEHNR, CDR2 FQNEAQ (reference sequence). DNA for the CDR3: TGTGCCAGCAGCTTATGGGACAGATATTCTATTGCCTACGAGCAGTACTTC. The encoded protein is CASSLWDRYSIAYEQYF.

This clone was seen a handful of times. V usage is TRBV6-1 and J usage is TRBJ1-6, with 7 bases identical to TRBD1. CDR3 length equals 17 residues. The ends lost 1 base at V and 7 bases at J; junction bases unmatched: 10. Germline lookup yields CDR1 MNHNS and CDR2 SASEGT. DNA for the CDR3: TGTGCCAGCAGTGAAGAATGGAGTGGGACAGCGAATTCACCCCTCCACTTT. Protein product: CASSEEWSGTANSPLHF.

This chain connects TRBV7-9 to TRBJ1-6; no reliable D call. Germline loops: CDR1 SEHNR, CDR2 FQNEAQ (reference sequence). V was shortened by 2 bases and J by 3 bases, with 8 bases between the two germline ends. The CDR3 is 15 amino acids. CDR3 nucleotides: TGTGCCAGCAGCTTACAGGACGGCTATAATTCACCCCTCCACTTT. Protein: CASSLQDGYNSPLHF. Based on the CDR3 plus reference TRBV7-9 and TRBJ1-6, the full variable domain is DTGVSQNPRHKITKRGQNVTFRCDPISEHNRLYWYRQTLGQGPEFLTYFQNEAQLEKSRLLSDRFSAERPKGSFSTLEIQRTEQGDSAMYLCASSLQDGYNSPLHFGNGTRLTVT.

DNA of the CDR3: TGTGCCACCAGCACCGTCGGGGGGTTGGAGACCCAGTACTTC. Its protein product is CATSTVGGLETQYF. The V call is TRBV15, the J call TRBJ2-5; 7 nucleotides line up with TRBD2. The CDR3 covers 14 residues. Trimming at V came to 4 bases and at J to 5 bases, leaving 7 bases not matched to a gene. CDR1 LNHNV and CDR2 YYDKDF come from the germline V gene (reference sequence).

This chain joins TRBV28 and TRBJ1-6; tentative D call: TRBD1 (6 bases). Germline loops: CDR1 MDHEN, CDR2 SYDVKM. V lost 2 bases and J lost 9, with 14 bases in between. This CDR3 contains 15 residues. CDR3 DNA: TGTGCCAGCAGTTTAGGCGGGGGCATCGGTTCACCCCTCCACTTT. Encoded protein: CASSLGGGIGSPLHF.

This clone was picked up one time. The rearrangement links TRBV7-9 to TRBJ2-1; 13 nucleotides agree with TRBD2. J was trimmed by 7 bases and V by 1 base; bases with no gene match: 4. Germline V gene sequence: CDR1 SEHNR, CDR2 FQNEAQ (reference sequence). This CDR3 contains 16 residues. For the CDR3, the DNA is TGTGCCAGCAGCTTAGGTCCGGGACTAGCGGGGAATGAGCAGTTCTTC. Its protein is CASSLGPGLAGNEQFF. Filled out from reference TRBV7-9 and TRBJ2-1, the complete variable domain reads DTGVSQNPRHKITKRGQNVTFRCDPISEHNRLYWYRQTLGQGPEFLTYFQNEAQLEKSRLLSDRFSAERPKGSFSTLEIQRTEQGDSAMYLCASSLGPGLAGNEQFFGPGTRLTVL.

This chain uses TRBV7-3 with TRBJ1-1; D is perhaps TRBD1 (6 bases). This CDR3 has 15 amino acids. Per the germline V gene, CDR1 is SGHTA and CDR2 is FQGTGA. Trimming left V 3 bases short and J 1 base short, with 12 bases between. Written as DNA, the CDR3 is TGTGCCAGCAGCTTGGCGACAGGCGGGAACACTGAAGCTTTCTTT. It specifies CASSLATGGNTEAFF.

CDR3 sequence (DNA): TGTGCCAGTAGCCGCCGTAAGGGAACAGATACGCAGTATTTT. It yields the protein CASSRRKGTDTQYF. This chain connects TRBV19 to TRBJ2-3; D ambiguous. Looked up from germline, CDR1 is LNHDA and CDR2 is SQIVND (reference sequence). The V gene lost 6 bases and the J gene lost 3 bases, with 13 bases spanning the gap. The CDR3 has 14 amino acids.

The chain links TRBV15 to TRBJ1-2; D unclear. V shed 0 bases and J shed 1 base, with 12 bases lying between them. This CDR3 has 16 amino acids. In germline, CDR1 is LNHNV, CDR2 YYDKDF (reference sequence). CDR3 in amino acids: CATSREDGTINYGYTF. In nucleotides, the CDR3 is TGTGCCACCAGCAGAGAGGACGGCACAATTAACTATGGCTACACCTTC.

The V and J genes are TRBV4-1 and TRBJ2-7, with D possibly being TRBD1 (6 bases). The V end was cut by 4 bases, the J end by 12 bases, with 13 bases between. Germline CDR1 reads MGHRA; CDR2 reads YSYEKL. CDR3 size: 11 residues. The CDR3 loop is CASSLGARWYF. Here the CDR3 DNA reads TGCGCCAGCAGCCTGGGGGCCCGGTGGTACTTC.

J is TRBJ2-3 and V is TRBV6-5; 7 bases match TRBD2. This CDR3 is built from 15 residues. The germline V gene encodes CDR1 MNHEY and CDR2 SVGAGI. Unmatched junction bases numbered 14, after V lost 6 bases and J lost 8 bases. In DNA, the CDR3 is TGTGCCAGCAGAACAGGCGGGCGGGGGATCGGTACGCAGTATTTT. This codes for CASRTGGRGIGTQYF.

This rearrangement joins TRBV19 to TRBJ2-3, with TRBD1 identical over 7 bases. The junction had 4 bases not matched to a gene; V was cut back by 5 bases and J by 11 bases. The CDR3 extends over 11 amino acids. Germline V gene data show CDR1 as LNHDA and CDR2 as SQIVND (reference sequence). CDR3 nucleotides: TGTGCCAGTAGTCAGGGGGTCGGGCAGTATTTT. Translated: CASSQGVGQYF. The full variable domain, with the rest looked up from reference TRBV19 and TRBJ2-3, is DGGITQSPKYLFRKEGQNVTLSCEQNLNHDAMYWYRQDPGQGLRLIYYSQIVNDFQKGDIAEGYSVSREKKESFPLTVTSAQKNPTAFYLCASSQGVGQYFGPGTRLTVL.

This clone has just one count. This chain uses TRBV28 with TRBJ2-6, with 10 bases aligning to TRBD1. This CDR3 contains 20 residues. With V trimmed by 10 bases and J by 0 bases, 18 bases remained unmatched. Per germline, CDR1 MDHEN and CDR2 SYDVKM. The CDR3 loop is CAKGGLLGTGDSSGANVLTF. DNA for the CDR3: TGTGCCAAGGGCGGACTTCTTGGGACAGGGGACAGCTCTGGGGCCAACGTCCTGACTTTC.

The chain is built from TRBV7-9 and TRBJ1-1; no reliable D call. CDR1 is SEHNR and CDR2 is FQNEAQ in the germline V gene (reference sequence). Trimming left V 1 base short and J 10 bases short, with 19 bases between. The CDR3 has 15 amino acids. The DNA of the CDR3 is TGTGCCAGCAGCTTAGAGATAGGCACCCGGAGAGTAGCTTTCTTT. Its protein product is CASSLEIGTRRVAFF.

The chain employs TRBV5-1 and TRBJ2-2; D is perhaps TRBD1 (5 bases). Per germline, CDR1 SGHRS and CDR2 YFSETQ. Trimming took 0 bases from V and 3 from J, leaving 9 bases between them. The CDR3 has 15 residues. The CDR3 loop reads CASSLGQGYTGELFF. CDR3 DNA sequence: TGCGCCAGCAGCTTGGGGCAGGGCTACACCGGGGAGCTGTTTTTT.

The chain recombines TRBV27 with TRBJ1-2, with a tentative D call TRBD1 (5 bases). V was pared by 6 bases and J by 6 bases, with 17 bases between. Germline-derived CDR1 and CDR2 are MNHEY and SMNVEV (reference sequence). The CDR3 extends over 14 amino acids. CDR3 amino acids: CASRTPQGLNGYTF. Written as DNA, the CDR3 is TGTGCCAGCAGGACCCCCCAGGGATTAAATGGCTACACCTTC.

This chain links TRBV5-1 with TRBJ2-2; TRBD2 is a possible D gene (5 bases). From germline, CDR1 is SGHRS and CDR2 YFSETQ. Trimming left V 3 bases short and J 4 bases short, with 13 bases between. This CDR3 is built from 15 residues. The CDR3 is CASSYGGLGTGELFF. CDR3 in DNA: TGCGCCAGCAGCTATGGCGGGTTGGGCACCGGGGAGCTGTTTTTT.

The CDR3 nucleotides are TGTGCCAGCAGTGATTTAGCGGGGGGGACAGATACGCAGTATTTT. Translating gives CASSDLAGGTDTQYF. The chain uses TRBV6-4 and TRBJ2-3, with 11 bases fitting TRBD2. Germline loops: CDR1 MRHNA, CDR2 SNTAGT. The trim removed 3 bases at V and 3 bases at J, leaving 2 bases unmatched. This CDR3 spans 15 amino acids.

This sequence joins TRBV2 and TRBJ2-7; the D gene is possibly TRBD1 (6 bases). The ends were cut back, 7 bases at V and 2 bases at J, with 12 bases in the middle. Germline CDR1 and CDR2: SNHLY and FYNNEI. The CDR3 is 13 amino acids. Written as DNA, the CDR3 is TGTGCCAGCACCATTCGACAGGCCTACGAGCAGTACTTC. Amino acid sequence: CASTIRQAYEQYF.

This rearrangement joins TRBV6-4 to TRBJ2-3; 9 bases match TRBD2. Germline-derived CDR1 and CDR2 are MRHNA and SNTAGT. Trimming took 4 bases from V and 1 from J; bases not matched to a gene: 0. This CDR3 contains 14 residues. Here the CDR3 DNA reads TGTGCCAGCAGTGCTAGCGGGGGCACAGATACGCAGTATTTT. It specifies CASSASGGTDTQYF.

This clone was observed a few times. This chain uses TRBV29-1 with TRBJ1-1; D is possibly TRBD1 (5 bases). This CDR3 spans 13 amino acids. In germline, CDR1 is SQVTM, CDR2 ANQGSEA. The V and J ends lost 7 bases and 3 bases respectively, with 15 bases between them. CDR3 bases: TGCAGCGCCTCCGACAGCCGGGACACTGAAGCTTTCTTT. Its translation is CSASDSRDTEAFF.

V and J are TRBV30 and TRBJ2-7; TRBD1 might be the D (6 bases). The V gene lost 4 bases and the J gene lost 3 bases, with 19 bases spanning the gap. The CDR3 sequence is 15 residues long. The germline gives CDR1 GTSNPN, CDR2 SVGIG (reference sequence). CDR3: CAWKDEARTVYEQYF. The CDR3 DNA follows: TGTGCCTGGAAAGATGAGGCACGGACAGTCTACGAGCAGTACTTC.

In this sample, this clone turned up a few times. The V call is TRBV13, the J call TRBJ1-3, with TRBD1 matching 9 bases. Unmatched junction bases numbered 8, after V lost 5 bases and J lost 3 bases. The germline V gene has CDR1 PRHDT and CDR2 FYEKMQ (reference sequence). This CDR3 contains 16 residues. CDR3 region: CASSPVGQGYGNTIYF. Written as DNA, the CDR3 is TGTGCCAGCAGCCCCGTAGGACAGGGGTATGGAAACACCATATATTTT. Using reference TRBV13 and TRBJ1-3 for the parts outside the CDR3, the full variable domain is AAGVIQSPRHLIKEKRETATLKCYPIPRHDTVYWYQQGPGQDPQFLISFYEKMQSDKGSIPDRFSAQQFSDYHSELNMSSLELGDSALYFCASSPVGQGYGNTIYFGEGSWLTVV.

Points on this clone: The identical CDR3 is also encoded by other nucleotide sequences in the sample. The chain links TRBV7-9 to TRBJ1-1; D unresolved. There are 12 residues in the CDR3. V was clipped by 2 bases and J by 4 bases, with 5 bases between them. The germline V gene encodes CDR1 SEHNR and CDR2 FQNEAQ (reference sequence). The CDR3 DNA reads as TGTGCCAGCAGCTTATTAAGCACTGAAGCTTTCTTT. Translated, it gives CASSLLSTEAFF.